This TCR beta chain came from a study of cytomegalovirus exposure and HLA in healthy donors. Data came from immunoSEQ multiplex PCR; TCRdb stores just in-frame clones and leaves some out. The table has around 230,000 clones, around 87% seen once. The source is a woman younger than 45 in good health and CMV-seropositive. Sequences were obtained from PBMCs.

The CDR3 loop is CASSLGRGGAEAFF. The CDR3 DNA reads TGTGCCAGCAGCTTAGGTAGGGGAGGCGCTGAAGCTTTCTTT. V and J are TRBV11-2 and TRBJ1-1, with D perhaps TRBD1 (5 bases). Per the germline V gene, CDR1 is SGHAT and CDR2 is FQNNGV. The length of the CDR3 is 14 residues. V lost 1 base and J 6 bases, leaving 12 bases between the germline ends.